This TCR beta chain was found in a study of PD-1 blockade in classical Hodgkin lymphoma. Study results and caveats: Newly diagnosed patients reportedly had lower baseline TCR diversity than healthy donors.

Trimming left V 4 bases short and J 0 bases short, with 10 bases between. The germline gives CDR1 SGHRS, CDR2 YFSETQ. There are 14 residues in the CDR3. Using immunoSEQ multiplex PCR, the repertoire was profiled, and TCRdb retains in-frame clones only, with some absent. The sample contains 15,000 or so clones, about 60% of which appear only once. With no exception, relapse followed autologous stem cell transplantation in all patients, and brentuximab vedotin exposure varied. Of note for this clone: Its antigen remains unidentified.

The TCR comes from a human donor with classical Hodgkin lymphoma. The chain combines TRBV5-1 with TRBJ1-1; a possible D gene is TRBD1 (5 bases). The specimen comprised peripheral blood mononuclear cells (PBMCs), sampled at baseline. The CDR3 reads CASSLQAMNTEAFF. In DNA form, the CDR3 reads TGCGCCAGCAGCCTACAGGCCATGAACACTGAAGCTTTCTTT.